The clone carrying this TCR beta chain was observed at least ten times. The antigen remains unidentified. The sample originates from a study of CD8+CD57+ T cells in acquired aplastic anemia. Study at large: Average DNA yield from sorted CD4+ and CD8+ cells was around 3 ug. Study findings and constraints: Both patients and controls carried the same twenty-nine CD8+ CDR3 sequences.

Genomic DNA, the template, was used for profiling of the TCR beta VDJ and CDR3. Each CDR3 protein is one row after TCRdb ran MiXCR on the reads. This sample yields 200,000 to 250,000 distinct CDR3 sequences, of which 30% to 40% are seen a single time; 1% to 1.3% belongs to the top ten. This CDR3 comprises 13 residues. V lost 3 bases to trimming and J lost 5 bases, with 10 bases between them. From germline, CDR1 is SGHTA and CDR2 FQGNSA. The genes are TRBV7-2 and TRBJ2-5; D gene uncertain. This clonotype originated in a human donor in good health, serving as a control. Specimen: sorted CD4+, CD8+, or CD8+CD57+ T cells (not recorded which) from PBMCs. The CDR3: CASSFLVWETQYF. DNA of the CDR3: TGTGCCAGCAGCTTCTTAGTGTGGGAGACCCAGTACTTC.